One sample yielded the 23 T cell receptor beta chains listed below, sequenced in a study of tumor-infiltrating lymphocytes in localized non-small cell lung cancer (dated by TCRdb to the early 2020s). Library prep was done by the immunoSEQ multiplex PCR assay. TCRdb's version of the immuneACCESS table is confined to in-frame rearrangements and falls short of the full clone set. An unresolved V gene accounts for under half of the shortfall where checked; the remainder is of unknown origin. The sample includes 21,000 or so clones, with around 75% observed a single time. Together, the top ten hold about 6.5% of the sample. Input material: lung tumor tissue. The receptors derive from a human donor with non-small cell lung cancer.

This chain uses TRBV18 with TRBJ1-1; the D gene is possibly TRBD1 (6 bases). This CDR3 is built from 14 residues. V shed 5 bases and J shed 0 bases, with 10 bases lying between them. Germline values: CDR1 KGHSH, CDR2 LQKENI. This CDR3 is CASSSGVVNTEAFF. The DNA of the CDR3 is TGTGCCAGCTCATCAGGGGTTGTGAACACTGAAGCTTTCTTT.

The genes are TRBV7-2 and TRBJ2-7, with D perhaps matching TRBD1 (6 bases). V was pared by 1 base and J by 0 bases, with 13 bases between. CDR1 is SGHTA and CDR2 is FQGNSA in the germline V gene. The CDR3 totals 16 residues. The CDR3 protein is CASSLVAGQPSYEQYF. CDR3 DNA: TGTGCCAGCAGCTTAGTGGCAGGACAGCCCTCCTACGAGCAGTACTTC.

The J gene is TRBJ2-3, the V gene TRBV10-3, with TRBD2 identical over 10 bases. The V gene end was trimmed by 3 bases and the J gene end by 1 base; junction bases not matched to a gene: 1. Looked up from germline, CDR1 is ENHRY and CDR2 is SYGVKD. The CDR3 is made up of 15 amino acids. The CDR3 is CAISDLAGGTDTQYF. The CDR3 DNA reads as TGTGCCATCAGTGACCTAGCGGGGGGCACAGATACGCAGTATTTT.

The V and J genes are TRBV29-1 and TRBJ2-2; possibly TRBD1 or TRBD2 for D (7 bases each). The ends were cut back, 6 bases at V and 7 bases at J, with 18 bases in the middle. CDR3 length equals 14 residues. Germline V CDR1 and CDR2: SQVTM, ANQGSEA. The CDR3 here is CSVRGGGEVGELFF. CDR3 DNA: TGCAGCGTCCGGGGAGGGGGCGAAGTCGGGGAGCTGTTTTTT.

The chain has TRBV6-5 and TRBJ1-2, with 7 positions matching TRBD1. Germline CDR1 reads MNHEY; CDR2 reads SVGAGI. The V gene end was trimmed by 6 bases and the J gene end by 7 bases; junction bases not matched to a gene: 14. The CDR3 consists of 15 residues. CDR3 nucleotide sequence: TGTGCCAGCAGGCCTACCTTGACAGGGAACGGTGGCTACACCTTC. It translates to CASRPTLTGNGGYTF.

CDR3 sequence reads: CASSQSGRTEAFF. CDR3 nucleotide sequence: TGTGCCAGCTCACAGTCGGGTCGAACTGAAGCTTTCTTT. The rearrangement links TRBV18 to TRBJ1-1; D is unresolved. This CDR3 region has 13 residues. Germline V gives CDR1 KGHSH, CDR2 LQKENI. V lost 4 bases and J 5 bases, leaving 11 bases between the germline ends.

CDR3 loop: CASLGTRGQTQYF. The CDR3 DNA follows: TGTGCCAGCCTTGGGACTAGGGGACAGACCCAGTACTTC. The chain has TRBV2 and TRBJ2-7, with 8 bases fitting TRBD2. The end of the DNA aligns better with TRBJ2-5, so the J call may be wrong. The CDR3 length is 13 residues. Germline CDR1 is SNHLY and CDR2 is FYNNEI.

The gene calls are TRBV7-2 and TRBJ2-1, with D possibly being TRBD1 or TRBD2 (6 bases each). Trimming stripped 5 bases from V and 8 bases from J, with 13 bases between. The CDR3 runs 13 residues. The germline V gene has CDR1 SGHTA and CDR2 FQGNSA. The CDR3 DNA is TGTGCCAGCAGCCCTCAGAGGGGGGATGAGCAGTTCTTC. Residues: CASSPQRGDEQFF.

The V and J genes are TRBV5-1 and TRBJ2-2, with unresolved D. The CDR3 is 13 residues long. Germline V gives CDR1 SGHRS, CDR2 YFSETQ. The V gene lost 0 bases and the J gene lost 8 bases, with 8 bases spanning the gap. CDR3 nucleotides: TGCGCCAGCAGCTTGGACCCGACGGGGGAGCTGTTTTTT. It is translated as CASSLDPTGELFF.

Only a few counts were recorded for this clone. CDR3 sequence (DNA): TGCAGTGCTCCGGGTGGCTACACCTTC. Protein sequence: CSAPGGYTF. The chain uses TRBV20-1 and TRBJ1-2; D unclear. Germline V gene data show CDR1 as DFQATT and CDR2 as SNEGSKA (reference sequence). The CDR3 is 9 amino acids. V was trimmed by 5 bases and J by 7 bases, leaving 5 bases between them.

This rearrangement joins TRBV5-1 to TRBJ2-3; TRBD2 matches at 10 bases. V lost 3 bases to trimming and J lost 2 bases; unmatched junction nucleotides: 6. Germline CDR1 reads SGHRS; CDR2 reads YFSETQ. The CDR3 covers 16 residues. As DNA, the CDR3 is TGCGCCAGCAGCTCCGGTCTAGCGGGGGTCACAGATACGCAGTATTTT. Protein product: CASSSGLAGVTDTQYF.

CDR3 in DNA: TGTGCCAGCAGGCAGACAGGTGCGCAGTACTTC. It translates to CASRQTGAQYF. This rearrangement joins TRBV11-3 to TRBJ2-7; possibly TRBD1 for D (6 bases). CDR3 length: 11 amino acids. The ends were cut back, 6 bases at V and 9 bases at J, with 12 bases in the middle. CDR1 and CDR2 (germline): SGHNT, YENEEA.

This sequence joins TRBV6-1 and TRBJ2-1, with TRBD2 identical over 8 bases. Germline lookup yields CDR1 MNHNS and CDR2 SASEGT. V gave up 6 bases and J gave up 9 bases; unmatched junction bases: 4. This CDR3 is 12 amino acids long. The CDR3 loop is CASRGTRGEQFF. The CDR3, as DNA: TGTGCCAGCAGGGGGACTAGGGGTGAGCAGTTCTTC.

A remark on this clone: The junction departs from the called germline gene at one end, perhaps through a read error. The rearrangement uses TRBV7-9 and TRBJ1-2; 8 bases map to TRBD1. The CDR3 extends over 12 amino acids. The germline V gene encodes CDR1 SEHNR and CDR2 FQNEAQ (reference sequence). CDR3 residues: CAGFLQTGVIAF. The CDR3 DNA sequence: TGTGCCGGCTTCTTGCAGACAGGGGTGATCGCCTTC.

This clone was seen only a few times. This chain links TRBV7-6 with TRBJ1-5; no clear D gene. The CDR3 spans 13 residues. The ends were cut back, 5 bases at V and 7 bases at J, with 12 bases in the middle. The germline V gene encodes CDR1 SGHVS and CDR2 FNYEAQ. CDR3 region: CASSIGPGQPQHF. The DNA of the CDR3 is TGTGCCAGCAGCATTGGGCCTGGACAGCCCCAGCATTTT.

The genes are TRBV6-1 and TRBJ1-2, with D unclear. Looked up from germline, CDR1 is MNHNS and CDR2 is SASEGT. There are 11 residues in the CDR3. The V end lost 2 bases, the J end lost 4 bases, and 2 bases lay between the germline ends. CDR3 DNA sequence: TGTGCCAGCAGTGAACCCTATGGCTACACCTTC. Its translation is CASSEPYGYTF.

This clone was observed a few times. The CDR3 loop reads CAISPPGQDYGYTF. The DNA for the CDR3 is TGTGCCATCAGCCCCCCGGGGCAGGACTATGGCTACACCTTC. The chain couples TRBV10-3 to TRBJ1-2; D is possibly TRBD1 (5 bases). Germline V gene lookup returns CDR1 ENHRY and CDR2 SYGVKD. Between the trimmed V and J ends, which lost 6 bases and 3 bases, there was a span of 14 bases. The CDR3 covers 14 residues.

The CDR3 sequence is CASSPAWTGGQNIQYF. CDR3 nucleotides: TGTGCCAGCAGCCCCGCTTGGACAGGCGGACAAAACATTCAGTACTTC. The chain joins TRBV7-2 to TRBJ2-4; 7 bases map to TRBD1. J was trimmed by 5 bases and V by 5 bases; bases with no gene match: 12. The CDR3 consists of 16 residues. CDR1 SGHTA and CDR2 FQGNSA come from the germline V gene.

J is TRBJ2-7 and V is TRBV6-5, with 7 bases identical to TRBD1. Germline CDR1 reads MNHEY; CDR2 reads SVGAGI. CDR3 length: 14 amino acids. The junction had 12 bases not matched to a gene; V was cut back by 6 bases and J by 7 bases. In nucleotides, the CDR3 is TGTGCCAGCAGCCGGACAGGTGGCAGGGGGGAGCAGTACTTC. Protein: CASSRTGGRGEQYF.

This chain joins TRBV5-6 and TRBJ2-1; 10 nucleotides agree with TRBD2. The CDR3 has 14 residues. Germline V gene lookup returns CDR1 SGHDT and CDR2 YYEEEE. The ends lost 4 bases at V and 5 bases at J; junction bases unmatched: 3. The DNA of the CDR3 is TGTGCCAGCAGCCCACTAGCGGGAAACAATGAGCAGTTCTTC. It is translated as CASSPLAGNNEQFF.

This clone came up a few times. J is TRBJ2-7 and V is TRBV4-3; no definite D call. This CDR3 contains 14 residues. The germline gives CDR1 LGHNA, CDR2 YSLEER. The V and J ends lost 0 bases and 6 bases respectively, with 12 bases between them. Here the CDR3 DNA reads TGCGCCAGCAGCCAAGACTATACGGGTGGCGAGCAGTACTTC. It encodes CASSQDYTGGEQYF.

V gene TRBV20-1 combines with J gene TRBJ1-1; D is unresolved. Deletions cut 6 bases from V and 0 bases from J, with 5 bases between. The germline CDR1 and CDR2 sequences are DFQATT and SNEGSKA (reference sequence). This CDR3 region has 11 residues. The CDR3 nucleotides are TGCAGTGCCGTCTTGAACACTGAAGCTTTCTTT. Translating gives CSAVLNTEAFF.

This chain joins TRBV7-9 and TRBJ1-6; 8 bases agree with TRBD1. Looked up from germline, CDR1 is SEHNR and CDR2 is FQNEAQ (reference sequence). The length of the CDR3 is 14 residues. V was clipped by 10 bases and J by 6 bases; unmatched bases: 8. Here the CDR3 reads CATRLDRANSPLHF. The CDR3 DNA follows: TGTGCCACCCGCCTGGACAGGGCTAATTCACCCCTCCACTTT.